Following are 8 T cell receptor beta chains from one sample sequenced in a study of control samples from healthy donors and cancer patients. Sequencing was performed with immunoSEQ multiplex PCR; in TCRdb, only in-frame clones are kept and a portion is missing. The sample lists around 30,000 clones, about 86% occurring once. Material for sequencing was PBMCs. The source of these receptors is a woman aged 40 to 50 with lung cancer.

This clone was recorded only once. V is TRBV7-9 and J is TRBJ2-3; D unclear. The CDR3 runs to 12 residues. V was pared by 5 bases and J by 6 bases, with 9 bases between. The germline gives CDR1 SEHNR, CDR2 FQNEAQ (reference sequence). CDR3 sequence (DNA): TGTGCCAGCAGCCGGGTCTTCGATACGCAGTATTTT. This codes for CASSRVFDTQYF.

A few counts support this clone. The chain couples TRBV28 to TRBJ2-7; D is perhaps TRBD1 (5 bases). The germline CDR1 and CDR2 sequences are MDHEN and SYDVKM. CDR3 length: 12 amino acids. The V and J ends lost 4 bases and 3 bases respectively, with 7 bases between them. The CDR3 sequence is CASSSDNYEQYF. The DNA of the CDR3 is TGTGCCAGCAGTTCGGACAACTACGAGCAGTACTTC.

V usage is TRBV11-2 and J usage is TRBJ2-5; either TRBD1 or TRBD2 may supply D (5 bases each). This CDR3 is built from 13 residues. Trimming left V 2 bases short and J 7 bases short, with 11 bases between. Germline loops: CDR1 SGHAT, CDR2 FQNNGV. The CDR3, as DNA: TGTGCCAGCAGCTTAAATTCTGGGGGGACCCAGTACTTC. Its translation is CASSLNSGGTQYF.

This clone is a singleton in its sample. The chain combines TRBV3-1 (or the pseudogene TRBV3-2) with TRBJ1-3; D ambiguous. Germline CDR1 is LGHDT and CDR2 is YNNKEL (reference sequence). The CDR3 is made up of 17 amino acids. V was pared by 0 bases and J by 0 bases, with 12 bases between. CDR3 protein: CASSQDREGDSGNTIYF. The CDR3, as DNA: TGTGCCAGCAGCCAAGATCGGGAGGGTGACTCTGGAAACACCATATATTTT.

This clone turned up a few times. V usage is TRBV6-2 or TRBV6-3 and J usage is TRBJ1-5, with unresolved D. The V gene lost 2 bases and the J gene lost 0 bases, with 2 bases spanning the gap. Germline loops: CDR1 MNHEY, CDR2 SVGEGT. CDR3 length equals 13 residues. CDR3 coding DNA: TGTGCCAGCAGTTACAATAGCAATCAGCCCCAGCATTTT. It specifies CASSYNSNQPQHF.

The J gene is TRBJ2-3, the V gene TRBV24-1, with D tentatively TRBD1 or TRBD2 (6 bases each). This CDR3 contains 17 residues. V was shortened by 1 base and J by 1 base, with 14 bases between the two germline ends. Germline loops: CDR1 KGHDR, CDR2 SFDVKD. The CDR3 spells CATSDFWGARGTDTQYF. The CDR3 nucleotides are TGTGCCACCAGTGATTTTTGGGGGGCCAGGGGCACAGATACGCAGTATTTT.

The chain carries TRBV24-1 and TRBJ2-1; D is perhaps TRBD2 (5 bases). Germline CDR1 and CDR2: KGHDR and SFDVKD. The ends were cut back, 3 bases at V and 0 bases at J, with 11 bases in the middle. CDR3 length: 16 amino acids. CDR3 sequence reads: CATSDNAAGSYNEQFF. In nucleotides, the CDR3 is TGTGCCACCAGTGATAATGCCGCGGGCTCCTACAATGAGCAGTTCTTC.

This rearrangement joins TRBV6-4 to TRBJ2-1; the match to TRBD2 covers 10 bases. CDR3 length: 15 amino acids. V gave up 3 bases and J gave up 6 bases; unmatched junction bases: 5. CDR1 and CDR2 (germline): MRHNA, SNTAGT. The chain's CDR3 is CASSEASGGANEQFF. In DNA form, the CDR3 reads TGTGCCAGCAGTGAAGCGAGCGGGGGGGCCAATGAGCAGTTCTTC.